Detailed here is one TCR beta chain. Antigen specificity is unknown. This sample is part of a study of cytomegalovirus exposure and HLA in healthy donors. Overall study findings and caveats: CMV antigen specificity was confirmed in vitro for three CMV-associated chains.

Vbeta (60) and Jbeta (13) primers were used in the PCR. Repertoires were generated with immunoSEQ multiplex PCR, while TCRdb's copy carries only in-frame clones and drops some. Of under 200,000 clones listed, roughly 80% are singletons. J gave up 8 bases and V 0 bases, and 9 bases lay outside the gene matches. CDR3 length equals 17 residues. Germline CDR1 is LGHNA and CDR2 is YNFKEQ. V gene TRBV4-2 combines with J gene TRBJ2-2, with 10 bases aligning to TRBD2. The sequencing sample was made of PBMCs. The source of this sequence is a man aged 35 to 55 in good health and CMV-seronegative. In DNA form, the CDR3 reads TGTGCCAGCAGCCAAGAGGCAGCGACTAGCGGGTGGGGGGAGCTGTTTTTT. Translating gives CASSQEAATSGWGELFF.